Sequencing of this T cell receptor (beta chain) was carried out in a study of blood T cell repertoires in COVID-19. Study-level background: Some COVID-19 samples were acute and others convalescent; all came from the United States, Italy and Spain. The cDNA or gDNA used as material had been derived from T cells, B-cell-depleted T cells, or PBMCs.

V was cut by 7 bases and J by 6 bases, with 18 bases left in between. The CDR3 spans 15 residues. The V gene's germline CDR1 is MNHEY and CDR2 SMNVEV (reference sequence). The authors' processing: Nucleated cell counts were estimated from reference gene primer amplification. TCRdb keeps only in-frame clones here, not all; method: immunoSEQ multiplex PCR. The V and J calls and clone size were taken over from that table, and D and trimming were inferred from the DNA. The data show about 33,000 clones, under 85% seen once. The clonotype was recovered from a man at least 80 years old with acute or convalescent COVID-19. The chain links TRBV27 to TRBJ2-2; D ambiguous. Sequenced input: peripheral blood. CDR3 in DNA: TGTGCCAGCACCCGCCCACCAGATCGGGCCGGGGAGCTGTTTTTT. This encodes CASTRPPDRAGELFF.